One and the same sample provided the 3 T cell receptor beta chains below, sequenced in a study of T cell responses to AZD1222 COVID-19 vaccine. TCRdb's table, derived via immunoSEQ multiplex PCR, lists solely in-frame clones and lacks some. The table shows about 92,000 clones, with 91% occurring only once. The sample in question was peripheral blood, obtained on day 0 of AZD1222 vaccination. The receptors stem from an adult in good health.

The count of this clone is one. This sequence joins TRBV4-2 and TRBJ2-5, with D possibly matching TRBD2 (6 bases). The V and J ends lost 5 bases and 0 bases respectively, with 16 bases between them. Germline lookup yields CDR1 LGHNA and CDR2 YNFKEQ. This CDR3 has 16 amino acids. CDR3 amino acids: CASSSSGGVYQETQYF. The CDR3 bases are TGTGCCAGCAGCTCCTCCGGCGGGGTGTACCAAGAGACCCAGTACTTC.

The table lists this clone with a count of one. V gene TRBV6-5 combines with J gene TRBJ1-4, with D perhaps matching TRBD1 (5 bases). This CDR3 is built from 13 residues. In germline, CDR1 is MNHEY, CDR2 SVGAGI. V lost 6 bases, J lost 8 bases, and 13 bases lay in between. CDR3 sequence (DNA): TGTGCCAGCAGAACGGGGGGAAGCGAAAAACTGTTTTTT. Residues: CASRTGGSEKLFF.

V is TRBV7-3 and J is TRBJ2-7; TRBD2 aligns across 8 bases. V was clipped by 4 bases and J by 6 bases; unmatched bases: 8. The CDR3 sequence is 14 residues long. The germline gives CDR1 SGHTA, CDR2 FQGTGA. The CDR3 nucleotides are TGTGCCAGCAGCTACGTAGCGGGATCGTCCGAGCAGTACTTC. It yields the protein CASSYVAGSSEQYF.